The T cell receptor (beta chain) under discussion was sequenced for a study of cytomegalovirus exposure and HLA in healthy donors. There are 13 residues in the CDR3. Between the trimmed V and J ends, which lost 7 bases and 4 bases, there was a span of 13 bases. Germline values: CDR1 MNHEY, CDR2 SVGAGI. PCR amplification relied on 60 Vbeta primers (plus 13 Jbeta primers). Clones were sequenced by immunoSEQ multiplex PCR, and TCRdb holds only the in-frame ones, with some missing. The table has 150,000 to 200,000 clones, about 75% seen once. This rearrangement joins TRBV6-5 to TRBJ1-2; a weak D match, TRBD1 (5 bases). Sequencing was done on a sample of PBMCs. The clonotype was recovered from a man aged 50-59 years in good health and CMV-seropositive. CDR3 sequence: CASIDTQGYGYTF. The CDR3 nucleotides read TGTGCCAGCATTGATACCCAGGGCTATGGCTACACCTTC.